The present T cell receptor (beta chain) was sequenced within a study of siplizumab effects on memory and regulatory T cells. As concerns this clone: Antigen unknown. Different DNA sequences within this sample yield the same CDR3.

The table came from immunoSEQ multiplex PCR; TCRdb's copy has only in-frame clones and leaves some out. The sample lists roughly 14,000 clones, approximately 49% occurring once. Between the trimmed V and J ends, which lost 0 bases and 0 bases, there was a span of 4 bases. This CDR3 has 14 residues. Germline assignment: CDR1 SGHRS and CDR2 YFSETQ. Kept together in coculture, the mixed lymphocyte reaction cells spent around six days at 37°C. What was sequenced was CFSE-low (dividing) CD4+ T cells sorted from an allogeneic mixed lymphocyte reaction. The source is a human donor in good health; the cells came from an allogeneic mixed lymphocyte reaction. The V gene is TRBV5-1, the J gene TRBJ1-3; D is unresolved. CDR3 amino acids: CASSLASSGNTIYF. As DNA, the CDR3 is TGCGCCAGCAGCTTGGCATCCTCTGGAAACACCATATATTTT.